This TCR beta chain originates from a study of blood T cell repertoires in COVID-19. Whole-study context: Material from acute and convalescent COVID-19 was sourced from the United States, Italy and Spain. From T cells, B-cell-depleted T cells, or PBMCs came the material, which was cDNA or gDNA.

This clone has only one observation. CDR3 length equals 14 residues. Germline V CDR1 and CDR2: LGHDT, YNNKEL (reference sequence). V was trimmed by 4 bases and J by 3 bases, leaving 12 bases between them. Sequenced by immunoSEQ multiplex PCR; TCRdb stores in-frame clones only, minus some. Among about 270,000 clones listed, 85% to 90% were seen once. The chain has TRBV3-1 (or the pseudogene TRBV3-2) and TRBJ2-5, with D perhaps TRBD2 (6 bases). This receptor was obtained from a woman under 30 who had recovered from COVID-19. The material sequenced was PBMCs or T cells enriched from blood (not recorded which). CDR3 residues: CASSLRDSEETQYF. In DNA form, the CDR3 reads TGTGCCAGCAGCCTCCGGGACTCCGAAGAGACCCAGTACTTC.